What follows is one TCR beta chain and its context. These data come from a study of blood T cell repertoires in COVID-19. Original processing methods: Amplification from reference gene primers served as the basis for estimated nucleated cell counts. TCRdb keeps only in-frame clones here, not all; method: immunoSEQ multiplex PCR. Clone size and the V and J calls come from that table; the DNA yielded D and trimming. The sample has around 300,000 clones, over 80% seen once. Trimming took 5 bases from V and 5 from J; bases not matched to a gene: 4. Germline values: CDR1 SSHAT, CDR2 FNYEAQ (reference sequence). The CDR3 is 13 residues long.

The chain couples TRBV7-7 to TRBJ2-5, with TRBD2 matching over 8 bases. The sequencing sample was made of peripheral blood. The TCR comes from a woman aged 45-59 years with active or convalescent COVID-19. This CDR3 reads CASSRGTRETQYF. CDR3 in DNA: TGTGCCAGCAGCCGAGGGACTAGGGAGACCCAGTACTTC.